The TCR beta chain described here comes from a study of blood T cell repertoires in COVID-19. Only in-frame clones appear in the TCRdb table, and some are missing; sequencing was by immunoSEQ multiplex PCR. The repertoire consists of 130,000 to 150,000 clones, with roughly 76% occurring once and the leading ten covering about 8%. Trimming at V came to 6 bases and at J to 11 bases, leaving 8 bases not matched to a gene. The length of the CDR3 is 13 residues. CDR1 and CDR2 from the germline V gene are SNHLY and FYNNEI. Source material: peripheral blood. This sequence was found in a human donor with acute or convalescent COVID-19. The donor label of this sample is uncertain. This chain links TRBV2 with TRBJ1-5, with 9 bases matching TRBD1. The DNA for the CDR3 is TGTGCCAGCAGGGGGGACAGGGAAGGGTCCCAGCATTTT. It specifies CASRGDREGSQHF. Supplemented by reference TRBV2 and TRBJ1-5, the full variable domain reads EPEVTQTPSHQVTQMGQEVILRCVPISNHLYFYWYRQILGQKVEFLVSFYNNEISEKSEIFDDQFSVERPDGSNFTLKIRSTKLEDSAMYFCASRGDREGSQHFGDGTRLSIL.